This T cell receptor (beta chain) stems from a study of shared clonotypes between healthy human individuals. The CDR3 has 15 amino acids. Germline CDR1 reads MNHNS; CDR2 reads SASEGT. J lost 4 bases, V lost 8 bases, and 4 bases had no gene match. This clone was detected only a few times. Its antigen remains unidentified. Overall study findings and caveats: Lower generation probabilities were found for non-shared clonotypes than for those shared by all four donors. Several donors shared about 5% of their naive CD4 clonotypes.

Donors, without exception, were Caucasian adults residing in Nashville, Tennessee. Profiling relied on immunoSEQ multiplex PCR, and the TCRdb table lists in-frame clones only, not all of them. The sample shows a few million clones, around 95% of them seen only once. The V and J genes are TRBV6-1 and TRBJ2-2, with 13 positions matching TRBD2. The receptor comes from a man between 18 and 35 years old in good health. Sequencing was done on a sample of naive CD4+ T cells sorted from blood. Subset in this sample: CD45RA+ positively selected. The CDR3 reads CASHWTSGGTGELFF. The CDR3, as DNA: TGTGCCAGCCACTGGACTAGCGGGGGCACCGGGGAGCTGTTTTTT.